Listed here is a single T cell receptor beta chain. Its antigen is undetermined. 5'-RACE, quantitative and with molecular barcodes, yielded the TCR beta libraries. TCRdb analysed the 5' RACE reads with MiXCR anew, one entry per CDR3 protein. The top ten hold approximately 0.5% of the sample, which has about 800,000 distinct CDR3 sequences, roughly 10% seen once. The sample belongs to a study of CD8 T cells in ankylosing spondylitis. Study results and limitations: Roughly 8 highly homologous variants made up a TCR beta motif, and this motif appeared characteristic of ankylosing spondylitis blood.

Germline-derived CDR1 and CDR2 are MNHEY and SVGEGT. The CDR3 consists of 14 residues. Trimming cost V 0 bases and J 4 bases, with 10 bases left between them. This chain joins TRBV6-2 or TRBV6-3 and TRBJ2-7; no clear D gene. Sequences were obtained from blood, either unsorted or a sorted T cell fraction (not recorded which). This TCR came from a male donor with ankylosing spondylitis. The chain's CDR3 is CASSYSPHPYEQYF. Written as DNA, the CDR3 is TGTGCCAGCAGTTACTCGCCCCATCCGTACGAGCAGTACTTC.